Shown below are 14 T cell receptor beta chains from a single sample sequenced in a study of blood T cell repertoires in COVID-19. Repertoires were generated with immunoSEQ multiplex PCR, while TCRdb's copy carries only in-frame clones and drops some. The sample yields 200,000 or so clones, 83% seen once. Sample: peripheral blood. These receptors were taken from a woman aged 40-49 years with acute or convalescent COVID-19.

The chain's CDR3 is CASSPPTGDRLNEKLFF. The CDR3 bases are TGTGCCAGCTCACCACCAACCGGGGACAGACTTAATGAAAAACTGTTTTTT. The gene calls are TRBV18 and TRBJ1-4; 7 nucleotides agree with TRBD1. Germline CDR1 and CDR2: KGHSH and LQKENI. The CDR3 runs 17 residues. The J segment lost 4 bases and the V segment lost 0 bases, leaving 8 bases of the junction unmatched. The full variable domain, rest sourced from reference TRBV18 and TRBJ1-4, is NAGVMQNPRHLVRRRGQEARLRCSPMKGHSHVYWYRQLPEEGLKFMVYLQKENIIDESGMPKERFSAEFPKEGPSILRIQQVVRGDSAAYFCASSPPTGDRLNEKLFFGSGTQLSVL.

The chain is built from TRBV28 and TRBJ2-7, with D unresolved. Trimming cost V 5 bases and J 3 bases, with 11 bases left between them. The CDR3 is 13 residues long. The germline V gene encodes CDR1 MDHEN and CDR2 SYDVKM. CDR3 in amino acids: CASSPTIYYEQYF. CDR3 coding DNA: TGTGCCAGCAGTCCTACTATTTACTACGAGCAGTACTTC. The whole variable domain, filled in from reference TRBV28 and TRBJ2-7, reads DVKVTQSSRYLVKRTGEKVFLECVQDMDHENMFWYRQDPGLGLRLIYFSYDVKMKEKGDIPEGYSVSREKKERFSLILESASTNQTSMYLCASSPTIYYEQYFGPGTRLTVT.

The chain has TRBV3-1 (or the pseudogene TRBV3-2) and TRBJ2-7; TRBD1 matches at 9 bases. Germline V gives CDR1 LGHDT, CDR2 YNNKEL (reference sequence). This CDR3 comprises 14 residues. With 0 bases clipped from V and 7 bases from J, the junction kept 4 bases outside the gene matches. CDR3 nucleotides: TGTGCCAGCAGCCAAGAACAGGGGGCGAGAGAGCAGTACTTC. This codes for CASSQEQGAREQYF.

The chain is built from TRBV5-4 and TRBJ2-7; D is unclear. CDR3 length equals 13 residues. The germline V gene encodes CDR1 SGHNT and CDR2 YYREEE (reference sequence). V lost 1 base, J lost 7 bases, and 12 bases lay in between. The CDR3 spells CASSLRHLREQYF. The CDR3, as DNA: TGTGCCAGCAGCTTGAGACACCTTAGAGAGCAGTACTTC.

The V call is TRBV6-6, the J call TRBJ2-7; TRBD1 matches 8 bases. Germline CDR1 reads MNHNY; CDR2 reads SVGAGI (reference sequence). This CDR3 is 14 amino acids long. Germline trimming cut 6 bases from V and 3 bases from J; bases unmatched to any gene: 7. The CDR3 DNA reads TGTGCCAGCAGAACCGGGACAGGCCACTACGAGCAGTACTTC. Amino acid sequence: CASRTGTGHYEQYF.

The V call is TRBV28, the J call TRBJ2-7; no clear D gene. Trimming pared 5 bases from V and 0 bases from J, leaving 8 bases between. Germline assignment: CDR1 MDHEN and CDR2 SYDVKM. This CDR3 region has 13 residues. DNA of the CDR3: TGTGCCAGCAGTCCTGCGAGCTCCTACGAGCAGTACTTC. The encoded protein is CASSPASSYEQYF.

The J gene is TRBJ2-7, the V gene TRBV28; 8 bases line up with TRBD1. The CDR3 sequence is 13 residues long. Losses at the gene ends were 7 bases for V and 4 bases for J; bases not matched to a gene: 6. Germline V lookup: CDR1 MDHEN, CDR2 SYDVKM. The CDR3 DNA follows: TGTGCCAGCATAGGGACAGGAGATTACGAGCAGTACTTC. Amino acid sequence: CASIGTGDYEQYF.

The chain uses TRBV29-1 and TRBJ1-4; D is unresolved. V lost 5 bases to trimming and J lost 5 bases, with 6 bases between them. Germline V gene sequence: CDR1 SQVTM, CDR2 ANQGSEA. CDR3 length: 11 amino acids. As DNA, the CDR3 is TGCAGCGTTCGGAGAAATGAAAAACTGTTTTTT. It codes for CSVRRNEKLFF.

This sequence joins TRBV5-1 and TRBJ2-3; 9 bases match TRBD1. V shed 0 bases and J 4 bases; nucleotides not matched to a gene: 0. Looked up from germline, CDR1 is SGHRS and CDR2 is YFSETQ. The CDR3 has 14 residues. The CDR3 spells CASSLGQGADTQYF. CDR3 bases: TGCGCCAGCAGCTTGGGACAGGGGGCAGATACGCAGTATTTT.

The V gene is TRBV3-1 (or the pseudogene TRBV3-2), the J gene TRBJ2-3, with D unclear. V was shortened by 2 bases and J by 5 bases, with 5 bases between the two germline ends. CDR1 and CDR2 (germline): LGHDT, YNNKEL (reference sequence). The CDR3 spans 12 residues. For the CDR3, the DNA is TGTGCCAGCAGCCAACAGGTAGATACGCAGTATTTT. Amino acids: CASSQQVDTQYF.

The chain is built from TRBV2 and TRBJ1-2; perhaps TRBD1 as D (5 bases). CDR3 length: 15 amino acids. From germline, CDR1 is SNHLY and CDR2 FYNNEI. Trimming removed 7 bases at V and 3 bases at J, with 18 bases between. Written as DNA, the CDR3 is TGTGCCAGCATCAAAACTCGGGGAGGGGACTATGGCTACACCTTC. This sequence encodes CASIKTRGGDYGYTF. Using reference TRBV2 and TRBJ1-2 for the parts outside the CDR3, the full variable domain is EPEVTQTPSHQVTQMGQEVILRCVPISNHLYFYWYRQILGQKVEFLVSFYNNEISEKSEIFDDQFSVERPDGSNFTLKIRSTKLEDSAMYFCASIKTRGGDYGYTFGSGTRLTVV.

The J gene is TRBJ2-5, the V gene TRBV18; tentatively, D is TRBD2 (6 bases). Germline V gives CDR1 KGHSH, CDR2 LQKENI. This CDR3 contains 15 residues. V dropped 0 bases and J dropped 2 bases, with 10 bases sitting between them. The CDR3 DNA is TGTGCCAGCTCACCACCTGGGGACTGGCAAGAGACCCAGTACTTC. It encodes CASSPPGDWQETQYF.

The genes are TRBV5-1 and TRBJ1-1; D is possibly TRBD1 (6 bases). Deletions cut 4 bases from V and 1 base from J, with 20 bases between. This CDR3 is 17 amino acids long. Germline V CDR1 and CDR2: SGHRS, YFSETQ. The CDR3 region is CASSPGSGERRNTEAFF. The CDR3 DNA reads TGCGCCAGCAGCCCCGGCTCAGGGGAACGGCGGAACACTGAAGCTTTCTTT. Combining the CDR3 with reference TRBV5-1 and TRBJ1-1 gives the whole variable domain KAGVTQTPRYLIKTRGQQVTLSCSPISGHRSVSWYQQTPGQGLQFLFEYFSETQRNKGNFPGRFSGRQFSNSRSEMNVSTLELGDSALYLCASSPGSGERRNTEAFFGQGTRLTVV.

CDR3 nucleotides: TGCGCCAGCAGCTCGCGATACGAGCAGTACTTC. Translated: CASSSRYEQYF. This sequence joins TRBV4-1 and TRBJ2-7; D unresolved. Germline V gene sequence: CDR1 MGHRA, CDR2 YSYEKL. This CDR3 is 11 amino acids long. V was cut by 5 bases and J by 4 bases, with 6 bases left in between.